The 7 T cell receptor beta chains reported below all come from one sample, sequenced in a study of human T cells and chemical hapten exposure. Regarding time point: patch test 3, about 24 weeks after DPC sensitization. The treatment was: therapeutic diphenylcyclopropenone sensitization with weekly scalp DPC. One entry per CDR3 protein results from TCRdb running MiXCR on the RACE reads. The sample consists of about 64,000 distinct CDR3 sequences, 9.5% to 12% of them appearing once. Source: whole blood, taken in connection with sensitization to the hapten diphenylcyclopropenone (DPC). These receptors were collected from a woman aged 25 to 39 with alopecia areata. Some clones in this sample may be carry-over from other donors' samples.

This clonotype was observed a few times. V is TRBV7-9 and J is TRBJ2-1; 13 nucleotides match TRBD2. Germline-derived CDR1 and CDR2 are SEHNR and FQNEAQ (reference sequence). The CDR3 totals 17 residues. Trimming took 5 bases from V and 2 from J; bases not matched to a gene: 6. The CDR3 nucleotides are TGTGCCAGCAGCCCTCGAGGACTAGCGGGAGCCTACAATGAGCAGTTCTTC. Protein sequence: CASSPRGLAGAYNEQFF.

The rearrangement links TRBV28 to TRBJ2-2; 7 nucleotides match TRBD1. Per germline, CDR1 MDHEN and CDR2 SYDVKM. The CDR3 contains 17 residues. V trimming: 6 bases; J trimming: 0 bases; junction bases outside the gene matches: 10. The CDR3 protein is CASSQATDRSNTGELFF. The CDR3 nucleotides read TGTGCCAGCAGCCAAGCCACGGACAGGTCGAACACCGGGGAGCTGTTTTTT.

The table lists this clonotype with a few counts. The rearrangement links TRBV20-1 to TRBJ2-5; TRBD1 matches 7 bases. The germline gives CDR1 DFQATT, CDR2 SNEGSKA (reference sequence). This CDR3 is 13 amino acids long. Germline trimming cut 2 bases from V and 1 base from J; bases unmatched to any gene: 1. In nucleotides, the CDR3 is TGCAGTGCTAGACGGGACAGCCAAGAGACCCAGTACTTC. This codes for CSARRDSQETQYF.

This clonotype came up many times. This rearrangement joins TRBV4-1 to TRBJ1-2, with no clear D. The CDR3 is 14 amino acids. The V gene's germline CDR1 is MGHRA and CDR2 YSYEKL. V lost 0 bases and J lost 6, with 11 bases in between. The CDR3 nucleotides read TGCGCCAGCAGCCAAGATCCCCAGGCAGATGGCTACACCTTC. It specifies CASSQDPQADGYTF.

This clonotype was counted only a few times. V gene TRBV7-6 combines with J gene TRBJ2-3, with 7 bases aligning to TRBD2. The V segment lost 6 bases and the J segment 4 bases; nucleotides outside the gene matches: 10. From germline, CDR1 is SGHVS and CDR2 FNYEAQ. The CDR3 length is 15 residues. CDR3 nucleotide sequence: TGTGCCAGCAGTTTGGACCCCGCGGGAGCAGATACGCAGTATTTT. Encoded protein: CASSLDPAGADTQYF. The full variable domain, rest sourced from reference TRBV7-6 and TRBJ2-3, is GAGVSQSPRYKVTKRGQDVALRCDPISGHVSLYWYRQALGQGPEFLTYFNYEAQQDKSGLPNDRFSAERPEGSISTLTIQRTEQRDSAMYRCASSLDPAGADTQYFGPGTRLTVL.

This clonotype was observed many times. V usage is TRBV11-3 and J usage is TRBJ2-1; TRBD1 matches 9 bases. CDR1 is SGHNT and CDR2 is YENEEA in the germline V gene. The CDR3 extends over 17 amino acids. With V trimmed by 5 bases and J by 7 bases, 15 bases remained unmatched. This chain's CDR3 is CASSPPSGTGWGNEQFF. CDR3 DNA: TGTGCCAGCAGCCCGCCCTCCGGGACAGGGTGGGGGAATGAGCAGTTCTTC.

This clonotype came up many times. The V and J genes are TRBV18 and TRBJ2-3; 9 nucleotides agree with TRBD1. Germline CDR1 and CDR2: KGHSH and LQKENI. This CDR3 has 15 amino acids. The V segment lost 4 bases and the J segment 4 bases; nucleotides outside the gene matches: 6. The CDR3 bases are TGTGCCAGCTCACGGACAGGGGCGGGGGCAGATACGCAGTATTTT. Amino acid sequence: CASSRTGAGADTQYF.